This entry lists 19 T cell receptor beta chains sequenced from one sample in a study of radiotherapy plus CTLA-4 blockade in lung cancer. The table came from immunoSEQ multiplex PCR; TCRdb's copy has only in-frame clones and leaves some out. The sample shows 57,000 or so clones, about 72% of them seen only once. The material sequenced was peripheral blood, taken from a patient treated with radiotherapy plus ipilimumab. Receptors originate from a human donor with non-small cell lung cancer who had a complete response to radiotherapy plus ipilimumab.

This clone was counted once. The gene calls are TRBV7-6 and TRBJ2-2, with 7 nucleotides matching TRBD1. Germline values: CDR1 SGHVS, CDR2 FNYEAQ. Trimming at V came to 5 bases and at J to 0 bases, leaving 3 bases not matched to a gene. The CDR3 sequence is 15 residues long. The DNA of the CDR3 is TGTGCCAGCAGCCTAGGGGGCCCGAACACCGGGGAGCTGTTTTTT. Amino acids: CASSLGGPNTGELFF.

V is TRBV30 and J is TRBJ1-1; weak D call: TRBD1 (6 bases). CDR1 is GTSNPN, CDR2 SVGIG, per germline (reference sequence). The CDR3 contains 14 residues. The V gene lost 5 bases and the J gene lost 4 bases, with 17 bases spanning the gap. CDR3: CAWSPKGGVTEAFF. CDR3 DNA: TGTGCCTGGTCCCCCAAGGGGGGGGTCACTGAAGCTTTCTTT. Using reference TRBV30 and TRBJ1-1 for the parts outside the CDR3, the full variable domain is SQTIHQWPATLVQPVGSPLSLECTVEGTSNPNLYWYRQAAGRGLQLLFYSVGIGQISSEVPQNLSASRPQDRQFILSSKKLLLSDSGFYLCAWSPKGGVTEAFFGQGTRLTVV.

This clone is a singleton in its sample. The CDR3 loop is CASSHRTVTQETQYF. The CDR3 DNA reads TGTGCCAGCAGCCACCGGACAGTTACTCAAGAGACCCAGTACTTC. J is TRBJ2-5 and V is TRBV7-2, with a tentative D call TRBD1 (6 bases). The CDR3 consists of 15 residues. The germline V and J ends were trimmed by 5 bases and 2 bases, with 15 bases remaining between them. Per the germline V gene, CDR1 is SGHTA and CDR2 is FQGNSA.

This clone was counted a few times. V and J are TRBV6-5 and TRBJ2-7; no clear D. V was shortened by 0 bases and J by 4 bases, with 10 bases between the two germline ends. Per the germline V gene, CDR1 is MNHEY and CDR2 is SVGAGI. The CDR3 covers 14 residues. CDR3 sequence reads: CASSYSVGGYEQYF. Written as DNA, the CDR3 is TGTGCCAGCAGTTACTCCGTGGGTGGATACGAGCAGTACTTC.

The J gene is TRBJ1-5, the V gene TRBV5-1; perhaps TRBD1 as D (5 bases). The CDR3 sequence is 14 residues long. V lost 2 bases and J lost 4, with 10 bases in between. Germline loops: CDR1 SGHRS, CDR2 YFSETQ. In DNA, the CDR3 is TGCGCCAGCAGCTTATGGGGGATAAATCAGCCCCAGCATTTT. Encoded protein: CASSLWGINQPQHF.

The chain couples TRBV10-2 to TRBJ2-2, with D perhaps matching TRBD1 (5 bases). Looked up from germline, CDR1 is WSHSY and CDR2 is SAAADI. The CDR3 totals 14 residues. Deletions cut 4 bases from V and 9 bases from J, with 15 bases between. The CDR3 region has the DNA TGCGCCAGCAGTGCAGGGCGTGGGTCTCGGGAGCTGTTTTTT. Translation: CASSAGRGSRELFF.

This clone was detected only a few times. The CDR3 DNA follows: TGTGCCAGCAGCCCACAGGGGGCTGGATCTGGAAACACCATATATTTT. Translation gives CASSPQGAGSGNTIYF. V is TRBV7-2 and J is TRBJ1-3, with TRBD1 matching 9 bases. The J segment lost 1 base and the V segment lost 5 bases, leaving 6 bases of the junction unmatched. This CDR3 region has 16 residues. Germline V gene data show CDR1 as SGHTA and CDR2 as FQGNSA. The full variable domain, with the rest looked up from reference TRBV7-2 and TRBJ1-3, is GAGVSQSPSNKVTEKGKDVELRCDPISGHTALYWYRQSLGQGLEFLIYFQGNSAPDKSGLPSDRFSAERTGGSVSTLTIQRTQQEDSAVYLCASSPQGAGSGNTIYFGEGSWLTVV.

This clone was found a few times. The rearrangement uses TRBV7-9 and TRBJ2-2, with D possibly TRBD1 on 6 matching bases. The CDR3 consists of 16 residues. Looked up from germline, CDR1 is SEHNR and CDR2 is FQNEAQ (reference sequence). Trimming took 5 bases from V and 4 from J, leaving 17 bases between them. As DNA, the CDR3 is TGTGCCAGCAGCCCCGGGACACTGATCTTCACCGGGGAGCTGTTTTTT. Protein: CASSPGTLIFTGELFF. Complete variable domain (other parts from reference TRBV7-9 and TRBJ2-2): DTGVSQNPRHKITKRGQNVTFRCDPISEHNRLYWYRQTLGQGPEFLTYFQNEAQLEKSRLLSDRFSAERPKGSFSTLEIQRTEQGDSAMYLCASSPGTLIFTGELFFGEGSRLTVL.

The chain carries TRBV30 and TRBJ1-3; 9 bases fit TRBD1. Germline V gene data show CDR1 as GTSNPN and CDR2 as SVGIG (reference sequence). The CDR3 loop spans 14 amino acids. The J segment lost 0 bases and the V segment lost 3 bases, leaving 0 bases of the junction unmatched. The CDR3 sequence: CAWRQGASGNTIYF. The DNA of the CDR3 is TGTGCCTGGAGACAGGGGGCCTCTGGAAACACCATATATTTT.

The chain has TRBV7-2 and TRBJ2-3, with D tentatively TRBD1 (5 bases). The CDR3 is made up of 14 amino acids. CDR1 is SGHTA, CDR2 FQGNSA, per germline. Between the trimmed V and J ends, which lost 2 bases and 6 bases, there was a span of 12 bases. The CDR3 is CASSLMQGGDTQYF. The CDR3 coding sequence is TGTGCCAGCAGCTTAATGCAGGGCGGCGATACGCAGTATTTT. Together with reference TRBV7-2 and TRBJ2-3, the CDR3 gives the full variable domain: GAGVSQSPSNKVTEKGKDVELRCDPISGHTALYWYRQSLGQGLEFLIYFQGNSAPDKSGLPSDRFSAERTGGSVSTLTIQRTQQEDSAVYLCASSLMQGGDTQYFGPGTRLTVL.

This clone has a single count. V usage is TRBV9 and J usage is TRBJ2-7; 9 nucleotides agree with TRBD2. There are 16 residues in the CDR3. V trimming: 0 bases; J trimming: 0 bases; junction bases outside the gene matches: 4. CDR1 SGDLS and CDR2 YYNGEE come from the germline V gene. CDR3 sequence (DNA): TGTGCCAGCAGCGTAGGCCCAGCGGGGGGCTCCTACGAGCAGTACTTC. It specifies CASSVGPAGGSYEQYF.

This clone has only a few counts. This rearrangement joins TRBV18 to TRBJ2-4; TRBD1 matches 8 bases. V gave up 4 bases and J gave up 9 bases; unmatched junction bases: 2. Germline V gene lookup returns CDR1 KGHSH and CDR2 LQKENI. CDR3 length: 12 amino acids. The CDR3 loop reads CASSLDRGIQYF. CDR3 nucleotides: TGTGCCAGCTCACTCGACAGGGGCATTCAGTACTTC.

The chain uses TRBV2 and TRBJ2-5, with 9 bases identical to TRBD2. Germline V gives CDR1 SNHLY, CDR2 FYNNEI. This CDR3 region has 14 residues. Trimming cost V 6 bases and J 5 bases; bases outside gene matches: 7. The DNA for the CDR3 is TGTGCCAGCAGCGTAGCGGGAGTAGTGGAGACCCAGTACTTC. This codes for CASSVAGVVETQYF. Full variable domain (outside the CDR3, taken from reference TRBV2 and TRBJ2-5): EPEVTQTPSHQVTQMGQEVILRCVPISNHLYFYWYRQILGQKVEFLVSFYNNEISEKSEIFDDQFSVERPDGSNFTLKIRSTKLEDSAMYFCASSVAGVVETQYFGPGTRLLVL.

The chain has TRBV19 and TRBJ2-2, with a possible D match to TRBD2 (5 bases). Germline V gene sequence: CDR1 LNHDA, CDR2 SQIVND (reference sequence). The length of the CDR3 is 13 residues. The V end was cut by 10 bases, the J end by 5 bases, with 14 bases between. The CDR3 DNA sequence: TGTGCCACCCAGATGACGGGAACCGGGGAGCTGTTTTTT. Translated: CATQMTGTGELFF.

This clone was seen a single time. The chain employs TRBV4-1 and TRBJ2-4; the D is unclear. CDR1 and CDR2 from the germline V gene are MGHRA and YSYEKL. The CDR3 length is 17 residues. V was clipped by 1 base and J by 1 base, with 14 bases between them. DNA of the CDR3: TGCGCCAGCAGCCAAGGGACGTCCAACCCTGCCAAAAACATTCAGTACTTC. As protein: CASSQGTSNPAKNIQYF.

The rearrangement links TRBV14 to TRBJ1-4; 7 bases match TRBD1. The CDR3 has 19 amino acids. Germline V gives CDR1 SGHDN, CDR2 FVKESK. J lost 0 bases, V lost 3 bases, and 13 bases had no gene match. The CDR3 reads CASSHGWTGPAATNEKLFF. In nucleotides, the CDR3 is TGTGCCAGCAGCCATGGTTGGACAGGCCCTGCCGCAACTAATGAAAAACTGTTTTTT.

The rearrangement uses TRBV10-3 and TRBJ1-4; TRBD1 agrees at 9 bases. From germline, CDR1 is ENHRY and CDR2 SYGVKD. The CDR3 covers 15 residues. V shed 2 bases, J shed 6 bases, and the junction held 4 bases outside the gene matches. The CDR3 protein is CAISEVDRGDEKLFF. As DNA, the CDR3 is TGTGCCATCAGTGAGGTGGACAGGGGTGATGAAAAACTGTTTTTT.

This chain joins TRBV10-3 and TRBJ2-7; 7 bases agree with TRBD1. The CDR3 is 17 amino acids. Germline lookup yields CDR1 ENHRY and CDR2 SYGVKD. The trim removed 1 base at V and 6 bases at J, leaving 15 bases unmatched. CDR3 residues: CAISEWGVGTAFSEQYF. CDR3 sequence (DNA): TGTGCCATCAGTGAGTGGGGCGTCGGGACAGCCTTTTCCGAGCAGTACTTC.

J is TRBJ2-7 and V is TRBV6-1; perhaps TRBD2 as D (5 bases). CDR3 length equals 14 residues. Germline lookup yields CDR1 MNHNS and CDR2 SASEGT. V was trimmed by 6 bases and J by 5 bases, leaving 17 bases between them. The CDR3 protein is CASRGNSVFNEQYV. CDR3 bases: TGTGCCAGCAGAGGGAATAGCGTCTTCAACGAGCAGTACGTC.